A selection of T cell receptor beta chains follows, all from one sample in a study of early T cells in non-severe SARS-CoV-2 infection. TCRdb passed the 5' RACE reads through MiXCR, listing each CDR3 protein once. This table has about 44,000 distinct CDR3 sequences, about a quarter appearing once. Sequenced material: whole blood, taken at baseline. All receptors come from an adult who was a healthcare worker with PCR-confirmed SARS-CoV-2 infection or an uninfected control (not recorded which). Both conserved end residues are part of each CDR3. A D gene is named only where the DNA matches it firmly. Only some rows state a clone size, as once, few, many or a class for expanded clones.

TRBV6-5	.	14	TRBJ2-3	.	TGTGCCAGCACTTCAGGGATTTTCACAGATACGCAGTATTTT	CASTSGIFTDTQYF
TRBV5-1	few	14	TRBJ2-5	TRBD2	TGCGCCAGCAGCCAGAGCGGGGGGGTAGAGACCCAGTACTTC	CASSQSGGVETQYF
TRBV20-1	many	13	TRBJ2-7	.	TGCAGTGCTAGAGACATGAACTCCTACGAGCAGTACTTC	CSARDMNSYEQYF
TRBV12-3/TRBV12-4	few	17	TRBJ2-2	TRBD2	TGTGCCAGCAGTTTAGATTCTAGCGGGGATAACACCGGGGAGCTGTTTTTT	CASSLDSSGDNTGELFF
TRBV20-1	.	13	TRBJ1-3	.	TGCAGTGCGTTGACAGGCTCTGGAAACACCATATATTTT	CSALTGSGNTIYF
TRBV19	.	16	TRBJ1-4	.	TGTGCCAGTAGTACCCACTCAAAAACCCGACCGACCTATCGGTTTTTT	CASSTHSKTRPTYRFF
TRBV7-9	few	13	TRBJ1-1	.	TGTGCCAGCAGCTCCATGGTCGACACTGAAGCTTTCTTT	CASSSMVDTEAFF
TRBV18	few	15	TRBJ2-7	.	TGTGCCAGCTCACCACAATCCGGGGGGCCATACGAGCAGTACTTC	CASSPQSGGPYEQYF
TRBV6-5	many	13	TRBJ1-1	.	TGTGCCAGCAGTCGACAGGCGAACACTGAAGCTTTCTTT	CASSRQANTEAFF
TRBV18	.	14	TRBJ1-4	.	TGTGCCAGCTCACCGGTGACAGACCGTGAAAAACTGTTTTTT	CASSPVTDREKLFF
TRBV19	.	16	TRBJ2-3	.	TGTGCCAGTAGTACCCCTGGGGGGGGCCGCACAGATACGCAGTATTTT	CASSTPGGGRTDTQYF
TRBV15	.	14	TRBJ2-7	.	TGTGCCACCAGCAGAGATAGGGGGGTATACGAGCAGTACTTC	CATSRDRGVYEQYF
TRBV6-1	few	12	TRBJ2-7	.	TGTGCCAGCCTCTCCCCACCGTACGAGCAGTACTTC	CASLSPPYEQYF
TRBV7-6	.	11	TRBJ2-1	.	TGTGCCAGCAGCGTGGACTTTGAGCAGTTCTTC	CASSVDFEQFF
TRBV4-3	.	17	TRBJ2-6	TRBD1	TGCGCCAGCAGCCAAGGGACAGGGGTAGATGGGGCCAACGTCCTGACTTTC	CASSQGTGVDGANVLTF
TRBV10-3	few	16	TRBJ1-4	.	TGTGCCATCAGGGCAGGTGTCACCCGCCCGGATGAAAAACTGTTTTTT	CAIRAGVTRPDEKLFF
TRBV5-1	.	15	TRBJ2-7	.	TGCGCCAGCAGCCTCCACGATGAGGGGTCCTACGAGCAGTACTTC	CASSLHDEGSYEQYF
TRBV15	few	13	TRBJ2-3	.	TGTGCCACCAGCAGGGTTAACACAGATACGCAGTATTTT	CATSRVNTDTQYF
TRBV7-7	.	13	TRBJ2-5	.	TGTGCTAGCAGCACGGACAGCCTAGAGACCCAGTACTTC	CASSTDSLETQYF
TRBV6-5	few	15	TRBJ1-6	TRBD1	TGTGCCAGCACCATACAGGGGACCCTTAATTCACCCCTCCACTTT	CASTIQGTLNSPLHF
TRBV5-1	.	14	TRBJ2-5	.	TGCGCCAGCAGCTTGTTGGTGTCAGGAGAGACCCAGTACTTC	CASSLLVSGETQYF
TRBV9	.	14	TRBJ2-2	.	TGTGCCAGCACACGGACATTAAACACCGGGGAGCTGTTTTTT	CASTRTLNTGELFF
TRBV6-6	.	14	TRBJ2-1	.	TGTGCCAGCAGTTACGGCCTAGTTTACAATGAGCAGTTCTTC	CASSYGLVYNEQFF
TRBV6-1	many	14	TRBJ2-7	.	TGTGCCAGCTATGGCAGCCTTAGCTCCTACGAGCAGTACTTC	CASYGSLSSYEQYF
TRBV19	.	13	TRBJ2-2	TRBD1	TGTGCCAGTTCTGGGACAGCCCAAGGGGAGCTGTTTTTT	CASSGTAQGELFF
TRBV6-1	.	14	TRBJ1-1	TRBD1	TGTGCCAGCAGTGAGACAGGGGGCCTCACTGAAGCTTTCTTT	CASSETGGLTEAFF
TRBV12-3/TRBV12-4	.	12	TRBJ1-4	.	TGTGCCAGCAGTAAAAGGGGGGAAAAACTGTTTTTT	CASSKRGEKLFF
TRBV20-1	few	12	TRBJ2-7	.	TGCAGTGCAAAGGGCGTCTCCTACGAGCAGTACTTC	CSAKGVSYEQYF
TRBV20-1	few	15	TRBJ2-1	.	TGCAGTGCTAGAGGGGGCAGCGAGTACTACAATGAGCAGTTCTTC	CSARGGSEYYNEQFF
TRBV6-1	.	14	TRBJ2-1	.	TGTGCCAGTACACAGGGTTACTCCTACAATGAGCAGTTCTTC	CASTQGYSYNEQFF
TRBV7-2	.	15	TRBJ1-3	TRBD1	TGTGCCAGCAGCTCCACAGGGGTCTCTGGAAACACCATATATTTT	CASSSTGVSGNTIYF
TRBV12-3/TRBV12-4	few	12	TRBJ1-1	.	TGTGCCAGCAGTTTGGGGGACCGTGAAGCTTTCTTT	CASSLGDREAFF
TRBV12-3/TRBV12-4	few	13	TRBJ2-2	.	TGTGCCAGCAGCCCCGGGAATCCCGGGGAGCTGTTTTTT	CASSPGNPGELFF
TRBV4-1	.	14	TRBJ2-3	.	TGCGCCAGCAGCCAAGATCGGTCCACAGATACGCAGTATTTT	CASSQDRSTDTQYF
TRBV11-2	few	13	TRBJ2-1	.	TGTGCCAGCAGCTTGGACAGACACAATGAGCAGTTCTTC	CASSLDRHNEQFF
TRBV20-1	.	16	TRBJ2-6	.	TGCAGTGCTAGGGGGGCACCACTCTCTGGGGCCAACGTCCTGACTTTC	CSARGAPLSGANVLTF
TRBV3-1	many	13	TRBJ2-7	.	TGTGCCAGCAGCCCGACTGAAACCTACGAGCAGTACTTC	CASSPTETYEQYF
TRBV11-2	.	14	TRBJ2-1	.	TGTGCCAGCAGCTTAGCAGGTGTGCGGAATGAGCAGTTCTTC	CASSLAGVRNEQFF
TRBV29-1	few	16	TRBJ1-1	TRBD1	TGCAGCGTTGTTCGAAAACAGGGACAGGGCAACACTGAAGCTTTCTTT	CSVVRKQGQGNTEAFF
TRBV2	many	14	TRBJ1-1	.	TGTGCCAGCACTACGGGACTCATGAACACTGAAGCTTTCTTT	CASTTGLMNTEAFF